One and the same sample provided the 17 T cell receptor beta chains below, sequenced in a study of cytomegalovirus exposure and HLA in healthy donors. The PCR ran on 60 Vbeta and 13 Jbeta primers. Sequencing was performed with immunoSEQ multiplex PCR; in TCRdb, only in-frame clones are kept and a portion is missing. The table has 150,000 or so clones, over 70% seen once; the top ten hold around 3.1%. The sample consisted of PBMCs. The receptors derive from a woman in her 50s in good health and CMV-seropositive.

The chain recombines TRBV5-1 with TRBJ2-7, with a possible D match to TRBD1 (5 bases). V gave up 0 bases and J gave up 3 bases, with 10 bases separating them. CDR1 and CDR2 (germline): SGHRS, YFSETQ. This CDR3 spans 14 amino acids. The CDR3 loop reads CASSLGTDNYEQYF. The CDR3 DNA is TGCGCCAGCAGCTTGGGGACGGACAACTACGAGCAGTACTTC.

This clone was seen a handful of times. The sample has other DNA sequences that encode this CDR3 too. J is TRBJ1-1 and V is TRBV6-5, with D unresolved. The CDR3 loop spans 13 amino acids. V lost 3 bases to trimming and J lost 1 base, with 6 bases between them. Germline V lookup: CDR1 MNHEY, CDR2 SVGAGI. CDR3 in DNA: TGTGCCAGCAGTTATGGAGGGAACACTGAAGCTTTCTTT. It translates to CASSYGGNTEAFF.

This sequence joins TRBV11-3 and TRBJ2-7; 8 bases are shared with TRBD2. Germline CDR1 and CDR2: SGHNT and YENEEA. This CDR3 is 14 amino acids long. J gave up 2 bases and V 4 bases, and 4 bases lay outside the gene matches. The CDR3 bases are TGTGCCAGCAGCTACCGGGGGGGACCCTACGAGCAGTACTTC. This encodes CASSYRGGPYEQYF.

The rearrangement links TRBV7-2 to TRBJ2-5; 8 nucleotides line up with TRBD1. The CDR3 loop spans 14 amino acids. Germline CDR1 reads SGHTA; CDR2 reads FQGNSA. V lost 3 bases and J lost 1; bases outside the gene matches: 1. The CDR3 reads CASSLDRVQETQYF. The CDR3, as DNA: TGTGCCAGCAGCTTGGACAGGGTCCAAGAGACCCAGTACTTC.

The J gene is TRBJ1-1, the V gene TRBV10-3, with D maybe TRBD1 (6 bases). Trimming pared 6 bases from V and 5 bases from J, leaving 16 bases between. The CDR3 spans 14 residues. CDR1 and CDR2 (germline): ENHRY, SYGVKD. The CDR3 reads CAIRRVGGGTEAFF. CDR3 in DNA: TGTGCCATCAGGCGGGTAGGGGGGGGAACTGAAGCTTTCTTT.

The chain joins TRBV7-2 to TRBJ2-3; 10 bases are shared with TRBD2. The germline V gene has CDR1 SGHTA and CDR2 FQGNSA. J gave up 2 bases and V 6 bases, and 8 bases lay outside the gene matches. The CDR3 loop spans 16 amino acids. The CDR3 nucleotides read TGTGCCAGCAGTTACGGACTAGCGGCCGCCACAGATACGCAGTATTTT. Its translation: CASSYGLAAATDTQYF. The whole variable domain, filled in from reference TRBV7-2 and TRBJ2-3, reads GAGVSQSPSNKVTEKGKDVELRCDPISGHTALYWYRQSLGQGLEFLIYFQGNSAPDKSGLPSDRFSAERTGGSVSTLTIQRTQQEDSAVYLCASSYGLAAATDTQYFGPGTRLTVL.

The chain joins TRBV2 to TRBJ2-1, with a possible D match to TRBD2 (6 bases). The CDR3 length is 13 residues. CDR1 and CDR2 from the germline V gene are SNHLY and FYNNEI. V lost 1 base to trimming and J lost 15 bases, with 16 bases between them. This CDR3 reads CASSEEPGAGGFF. For the CDR3, the DNA is TGTGCCAGCAGTGAAGAGCCAGGCGCCGGGGGGTTCTTC.

This chain links TRBV7-9 with TRBJ2-1; TRBD2 matches 8 bases. The germline V gene encodes CDR1 SEHNR and CDR2 FQNEAQ (reference sequence). The CDR3 is 18 residues long. The trim removed 4 bases at V and 2 bases at J, leaving 13 bases unmatched. CDR3 in DNA: TGTGCCAGCAGCTCCCTGGGGGGTAGCGGGGACACCTACAATGAGCAGTTCTTC. This encodes CASSSLGGSGDTYNEQFF.

V gene TRBV6-5 combines with J gene TRBJ1-6; the D gene is possibly TRBD1 (5 bases). Trimming removed 1 base at V and 7 bases at J, with 5 bases between. Germline V CDR1 and CDR2: MNHEY, SVGAGI. The CDR3 totals 13 residues. The CDR3 region is CASSYYRNSPLHF. CDR3 DNA sequence: TGTGCCAGCAGTTACTACAGGAATTCACCCCTCCACTTT.

J is TRBJ1-2 and V is TRBV6-6; 8 nucleotides match TRBD1. There are 15 residues in the CDR3. After removal of 5 bases from V and 5 bases from J, the junction contained 10 bases not matched to a gene. Germline CDR1 is MNHNY and CDR2 is SVGAGI (reference sequence). In DNA form, the CDR3 reads TGTGCCAGCAGTCCGGGACAGGCACCTTATTATGGCTACACCTTC. Translating it yields CASSPGQAPYYGYTF.

V and J are TRBV6-5 and TRBJ2-5; 9 bases match TRBD2. Germline assignment: CDR1 MNHEY and CDR2 SVGAGI. This CDR3 contains 15 residues. J was trimmed by 2 bases and V by 0 bases; bases with no gene match: 1. CDR3 DNA sequence: TGTGCCAGCAGTTACTCGGCGGGGGGGCAAGAGACCCAGTACTTC. Translation gives CASSYSAGGQETQYF.

V and J are TRBV5-6 and TRBJ1-1, with TRBD1 as a possible D gene (5 bases). CDR1 and CDR2 (germline): SGHDT, YYEEEE. This CDR3 region has 14 residues. Trimming left V 0 bases short and J 0 bases short, with 6 bases between. The CDR3 here is CASSLGGVNTEAFF. For the CDR3, the DNA is TGTGCCAGCAGCTTGGGGGGGGTGAACACTGAAGCTTTCTTT. Full variable domain (rest looked up from reference TRBV5-6 and TRBJ1-1): DAGVTQSPTHLIKTRGQQVTLRCSPKSGHDTVSWYQQALGQGPQFIFQYYEEEERQRGNFPDRFSGHQFPNYSSELNVNALLLGDSALYLCASSLGGVNTEAFFGQGTRLTVV.

CDR3 sequence reads: CAWTGDPSLPQHF. DNA of the CDR3: TGTGCCTGGACGGGGGACCCGAGCCTTCCCCAGCATTTT. The J gene is TRBJ1-5, the V gene TRBV30, with D perhaps TRBD1 (5 bases). The CDR3 runs to 13 residues. Looked up from germline, CDR1 is GTSNPN and CDR2 is SVGIG (reference sequence). Trimming stripped 4 bases from V and 10 bases from J, with 17 bases between.

A few counts support this clone. At one end the junction does not follow the germline gene, possibly because of a read error. In the same sample, other DNA sequences code for this CDR3. The genes are TRBV25-1 and TRBJ1-6, with a possible D match to TRBD1 (5 bases). CDR1 is MGHDK, CDR2 SYGVNS, per germline. This CDR3 is 17 amino acids long. The CDR3 protein is CASSGPRRDFANSPLHF. CDR3 DNA sequence: TGTGCTAGCAGTGGGCCCCGCCGGGACTTTGCGAATTCACCCCTCCACTTT.

The chain uses TRBV11-2 and TRBJ2-7; D is undetermined. V was trimmed by 5 bases and J by 2 bases, leaving 10 bases between them. CDR3 length: 13 amino acids. Germline V CDR1 and CDR2: SGHAT, FQNNGV. CDR3 protein: CASSRTVTYEQYF. CDR3 DNA sequence: TGTGCCAGCAGCCGTACAGTAACCTACGAGCAGTACTTC. Looking up the rest from reference TRBV11-2 and TRBJ2-7 gives the full variable domain: EAGVAQSPRYKIIEKRQSVAFWCNPISGHATLYWYQQILGQGPKLLIQFQNNGVVDDSQLPKDRFSAERLKGVDSTLKIQPAKLEDSAVYLCASSRTVTYEQYFGPGTRLTVT.

The chain has TRBV30 and TRBJ1-4; perhaps TRBD1 as D (6 bases). V lost 2 bases, J lost 7 bases, and 20 bases lay in between. The CDR3 covers 16 residues. CDR1 is GTSNPN and CDR2 is SVGIG in the germline V gene (reference sequence). The CDR3 coding sequence is TGTGCCTGGAGTTATGGCAGGGACATGCCAGGTGAAAAACTGTTTTTT. As protein: CAWSYGRDMPGEKLFF.

This clone was seen only a few times. The V and J genes are TRBV11-3 and TRBJ2-3; 8 bases agree with TRBD2. The CDR3 sequence is 18 residues long. Germline assignment: CDR1 SGHNT and CDR2 YENEEA. The V and J ends lost 4 bases and 0 bases, in that order; junction bases with no gene match: 12. CDR3 amino acids: CASSSGGGWGPSTDTQYF. Here the CDR3 DNA reads TGTGCCAGCAGCTCGGGGGGGGGATGGGGGCCCAGCACAGATACGCAGTATTTT.